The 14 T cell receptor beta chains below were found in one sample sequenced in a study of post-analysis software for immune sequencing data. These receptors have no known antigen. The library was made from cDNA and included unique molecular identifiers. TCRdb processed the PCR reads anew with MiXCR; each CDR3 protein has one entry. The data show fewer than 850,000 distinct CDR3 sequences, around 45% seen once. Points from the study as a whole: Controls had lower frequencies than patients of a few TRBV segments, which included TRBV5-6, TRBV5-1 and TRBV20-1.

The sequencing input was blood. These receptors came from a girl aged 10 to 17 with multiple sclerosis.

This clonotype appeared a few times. The CDR3 sequence is CASSLTGTSDTDTQYF. CDR3 nucleotide sequence: TGCGCCAGCAGCTTGACGGGGACTAGCGACACAGATACGCAGTATTTT. The chain employs TRBV5-1 and TRBJ2-3; 10 positions match TRBD2. Germline V gene data show CDR1 as SGHRS and CDR2 as YFSETQ. Losses at the gene ends were 1 base for V and 2 bases for J; bases not matched to a gene: 4. This CDR3 is built from 16 residues.

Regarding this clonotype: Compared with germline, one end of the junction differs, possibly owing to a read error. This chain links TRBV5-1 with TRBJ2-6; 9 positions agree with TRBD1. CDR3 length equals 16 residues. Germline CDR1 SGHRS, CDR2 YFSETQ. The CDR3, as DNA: TGCGCCAGCGGCTTGGGACAGGGAGCTGGGGCCAACGTCCTGACTTTC. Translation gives CASGLGQGAGANVLTF. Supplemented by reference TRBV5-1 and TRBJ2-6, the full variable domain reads KAGVTQTPRYLIKTRGQQVTLSCSPISGHRSVSWYQQTPGQGLQFLFEYFSETQRNKGNFPGRFSGRQFSNSRSEMNVSTLELGDSALYLCASGLGQGAGANVLTFGAGSRLTVL.

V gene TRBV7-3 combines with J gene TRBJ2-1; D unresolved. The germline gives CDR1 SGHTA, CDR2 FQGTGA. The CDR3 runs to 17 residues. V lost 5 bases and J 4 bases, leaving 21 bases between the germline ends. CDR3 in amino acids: CASSLTPTNLGYNEQFF. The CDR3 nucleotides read TGTGCCAGCAGCCTTACCCCGACCAACCTGGGTTACAATGAGCAGTTCTTC.

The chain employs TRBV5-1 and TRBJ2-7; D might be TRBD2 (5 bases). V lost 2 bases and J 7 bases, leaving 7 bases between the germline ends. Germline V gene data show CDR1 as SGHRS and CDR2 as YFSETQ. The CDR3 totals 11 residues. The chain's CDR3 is CASSFGEEQYF. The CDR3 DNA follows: TGCGCCAGCAGCTTCGGGGAGGAGCAGTACTTC.

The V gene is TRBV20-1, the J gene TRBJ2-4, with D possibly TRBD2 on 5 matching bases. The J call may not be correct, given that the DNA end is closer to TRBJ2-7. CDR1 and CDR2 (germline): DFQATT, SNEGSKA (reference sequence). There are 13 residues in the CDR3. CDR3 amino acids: CSAWSGRGSEQYF. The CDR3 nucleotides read TGCAGTGCTTGGAGTGGGAGAGGGTCCGAGCAGTACTTC.

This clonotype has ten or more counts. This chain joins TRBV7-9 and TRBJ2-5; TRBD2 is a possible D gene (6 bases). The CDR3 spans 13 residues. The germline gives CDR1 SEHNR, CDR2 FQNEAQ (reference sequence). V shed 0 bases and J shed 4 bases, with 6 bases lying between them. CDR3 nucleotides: TGTGCCAGCAGCTTAGCGGGAGGAGAGACCCAGTACTTC. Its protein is CASSLAGGETQYF.

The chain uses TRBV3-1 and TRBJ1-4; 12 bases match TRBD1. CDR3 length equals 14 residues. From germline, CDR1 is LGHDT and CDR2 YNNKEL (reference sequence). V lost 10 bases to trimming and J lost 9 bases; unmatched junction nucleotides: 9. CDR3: CATKKGTGGQKLFF. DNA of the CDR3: TGTGCCACAAAAAAGGGGACAGGGGGCCAAAAACTGTTTTTT.

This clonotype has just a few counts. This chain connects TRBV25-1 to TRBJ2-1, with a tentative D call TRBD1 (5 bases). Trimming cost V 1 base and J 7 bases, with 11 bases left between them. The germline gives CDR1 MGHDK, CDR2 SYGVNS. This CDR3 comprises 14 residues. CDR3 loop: CASSESFGANEQFF. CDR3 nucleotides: TGTGCCAGCAGTGAATCTTTTGGGGCTAATGAGCAGTTCTTC.

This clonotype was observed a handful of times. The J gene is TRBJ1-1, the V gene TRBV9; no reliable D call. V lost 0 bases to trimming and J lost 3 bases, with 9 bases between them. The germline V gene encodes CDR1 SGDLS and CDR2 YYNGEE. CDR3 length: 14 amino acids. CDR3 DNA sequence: TGTGCCAGCAGCGTAGATAGCCTCGACACTGAAGCTTTCTTT. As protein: CASSVDSLDTEAFF.

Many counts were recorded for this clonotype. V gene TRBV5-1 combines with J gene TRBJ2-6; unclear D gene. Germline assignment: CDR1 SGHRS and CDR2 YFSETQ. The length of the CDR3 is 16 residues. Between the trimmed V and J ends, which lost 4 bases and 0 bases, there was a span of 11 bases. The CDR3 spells CASSPDGSSGANVLTF. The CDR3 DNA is TGCGCCAGCAGCCCAGACGGCAGCTCTGGGGCCAACGTCCTGACTTTC.

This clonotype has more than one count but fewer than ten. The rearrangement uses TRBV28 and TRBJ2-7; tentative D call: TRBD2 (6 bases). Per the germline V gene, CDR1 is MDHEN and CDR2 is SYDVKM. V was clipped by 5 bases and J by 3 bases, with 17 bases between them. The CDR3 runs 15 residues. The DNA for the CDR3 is TGTGCCAGCAGTGCTCCGGGACTCCCGGGCTACGAGCAGTACTTC. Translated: CASSAPGLPGYEQYF.

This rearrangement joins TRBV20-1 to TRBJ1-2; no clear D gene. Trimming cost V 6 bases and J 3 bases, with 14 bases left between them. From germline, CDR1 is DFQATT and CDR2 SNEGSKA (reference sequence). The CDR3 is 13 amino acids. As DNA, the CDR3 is TGCAGTGCCACGCTCTCCGTTGACTATGGCTACACCTTC. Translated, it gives CSATLSVDYGYTF.

DNA for the CDR3: TGCAGTGCTAGGGAGAGGACCGTCGTAGATACGCAGTATTTT. This gives the protein CSARERTVVDTQYF. The genes are TRBV20-1 and TRBJ2-3; D is unclear. With 3 bases removed from V and 5 bases from J, the gap between germline ends came to 15 bases. The CDR3 sequence is 14 residues long. The V gene's germline CDR1 is DFQATT and CDR2 SNEGSKA (reference sequence).

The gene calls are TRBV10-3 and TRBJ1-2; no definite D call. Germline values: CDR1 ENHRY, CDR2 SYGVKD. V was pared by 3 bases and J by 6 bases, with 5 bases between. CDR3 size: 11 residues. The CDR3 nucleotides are TGTGCCATCAGTGACGGGAATGGCTACACCTTC. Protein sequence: CAISDGNGYTF.